This T cell receptor beta chain was found in a study of T cell changes during pregnancy in multiple sclerosis. The table came from immunoSEQ multiplex PCR; TCRdb's copy has only in-frame clones and leaves some out. The sample has about 40,000 clones; around 93% are singletons. The CDR3 consists of 15 residues. Germline V gene sequence: CDR1 SGHRS, CDR2 YFSETQ. V shed 0 bases, J shed 6 bases, and the junction held 8 bases outside the gene matches. This chain uses TRBV5-1 with TRBJ1-1, with 7 bases lining up with TRBD1. The material sequenced was CD4+ T cells from peripheral blood mononuclear cells, taken before pregnancy. This TCR derives from a female donor with multiple sclerosis, enrolled in a pregnancy study. The CDR3, as DNA: TGCGCCAGCAGCTTGGGCGGGACAGCCAGACCTGAAGCTTTCTTT. It is translated as CASSLGGTARPEAFF. Looking up the rest from reference TRBV5-1 and TRBJ1-1 gives the full variable domain: KAGVTQTPRYLIKTRGQQVTLSCSPISGHRSVSWYQQTPGQGLQFLFEYFSETQRNKGNFPGRFSGRQFSNSRSEMNVSTLELGDSALYLCASSLGGTARPEAFFGQGTRLTVV.